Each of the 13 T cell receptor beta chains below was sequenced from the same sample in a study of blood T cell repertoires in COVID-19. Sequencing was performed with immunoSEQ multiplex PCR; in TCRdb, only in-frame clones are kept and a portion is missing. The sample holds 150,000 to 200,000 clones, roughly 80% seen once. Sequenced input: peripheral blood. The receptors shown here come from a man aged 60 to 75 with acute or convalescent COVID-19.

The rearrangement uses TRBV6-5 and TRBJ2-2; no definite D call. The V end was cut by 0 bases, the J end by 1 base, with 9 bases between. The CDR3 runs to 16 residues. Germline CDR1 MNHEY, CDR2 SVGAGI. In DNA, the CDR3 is TGTGCCAGCAGTTACTCTGATGGCCTGAACACCGGGGAGCTGTTTTTT. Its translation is CASSYSDGLNTGELFF.

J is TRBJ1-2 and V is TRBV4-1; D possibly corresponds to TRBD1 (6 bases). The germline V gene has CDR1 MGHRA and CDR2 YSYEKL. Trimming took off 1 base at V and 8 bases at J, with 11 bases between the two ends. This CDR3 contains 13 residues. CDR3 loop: CASSQVAGDGYTF. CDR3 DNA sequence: TGCGCCAGCAGCCAAGTTGCAGGGGACGGCTACACCTTC.

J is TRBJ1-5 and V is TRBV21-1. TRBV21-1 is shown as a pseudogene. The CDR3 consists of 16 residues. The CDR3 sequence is CASSKRTDEPNQPQHF. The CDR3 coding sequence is TGTGCCAGCAGCAAAAGGACTGACGAACCTAATCAGCCCCAGCATTTT.

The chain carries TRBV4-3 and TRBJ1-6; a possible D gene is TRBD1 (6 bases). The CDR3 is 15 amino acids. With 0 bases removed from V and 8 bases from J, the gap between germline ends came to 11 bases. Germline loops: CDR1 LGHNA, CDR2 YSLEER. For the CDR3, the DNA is TGCGCCAGCAGCCAAGAGGACAGCGTTGATTCACCCCTCCACTTT. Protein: CASSQEDSVDSPLHF.

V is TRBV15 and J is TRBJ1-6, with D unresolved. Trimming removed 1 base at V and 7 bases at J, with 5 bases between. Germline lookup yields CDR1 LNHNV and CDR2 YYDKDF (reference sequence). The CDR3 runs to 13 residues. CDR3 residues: CATSRGANSPLHF. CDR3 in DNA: TGTGCCACCAGCAGAGGGGCGAATTCACCCCTCCACTTT.

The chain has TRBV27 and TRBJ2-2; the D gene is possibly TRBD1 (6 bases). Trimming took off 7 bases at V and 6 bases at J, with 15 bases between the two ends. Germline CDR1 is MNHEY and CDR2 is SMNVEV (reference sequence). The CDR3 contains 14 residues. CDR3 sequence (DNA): TGTGCCAGCAAATTCAGGGGATCCCCCGGGGAGCTGTTTTTT. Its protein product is CASKFRGSPGELFF.

The CDR3, as DNA: TGTGCCAGTAGTACCCCCATGAACACTGAAGCTTTCTTT. Protein sequence: CASSTPMNTEAFF. The genes are TRBV19 and TRBJ1-1; D call uncertain. This CDR3 has 13 amino acids. Trimming pared 4 bases from V and 0 bases from J, leaving 6 bases between. The germline CDR1 and CDR2 sequences are LNHDA and SQIVND (reference sequence).

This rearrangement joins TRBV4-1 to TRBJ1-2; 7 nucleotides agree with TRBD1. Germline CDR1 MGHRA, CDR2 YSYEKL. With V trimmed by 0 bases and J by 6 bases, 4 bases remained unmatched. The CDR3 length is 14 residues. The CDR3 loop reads CASSQDATGDGYTF. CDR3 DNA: TGCGCCAGCAGCCAAGATGCTACAGGGGATGGCTACACCTTC.

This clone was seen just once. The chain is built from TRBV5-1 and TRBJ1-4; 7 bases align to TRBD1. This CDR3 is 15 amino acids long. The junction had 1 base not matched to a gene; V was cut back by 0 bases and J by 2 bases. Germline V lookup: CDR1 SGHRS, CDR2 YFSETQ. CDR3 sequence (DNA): TGCGCCAGCAGCTTGGAGGGGGCGACTAATGAAAAACTGTTTTTT. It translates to CASSLEGATNEKLFF. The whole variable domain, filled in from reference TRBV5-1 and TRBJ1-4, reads KAGVTQTPRYLIKTRGQQVTLSCSPISGHRSVSWYQQTPGQGLQFLFEYFSETQRNKGNFPGRFSGRQFSNSRSEMNVSTLELGDSALYLCASSLEGATNEKLFFGSGTQLSVL.

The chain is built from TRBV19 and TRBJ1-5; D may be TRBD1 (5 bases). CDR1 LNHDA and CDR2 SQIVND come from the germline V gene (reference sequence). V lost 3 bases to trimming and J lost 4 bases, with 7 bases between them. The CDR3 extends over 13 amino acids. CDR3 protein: CASSMGQNQPQHF. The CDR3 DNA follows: TGTGCCAGTAGTATGGGGCAGAATCAGCCCCAGCATTTT.

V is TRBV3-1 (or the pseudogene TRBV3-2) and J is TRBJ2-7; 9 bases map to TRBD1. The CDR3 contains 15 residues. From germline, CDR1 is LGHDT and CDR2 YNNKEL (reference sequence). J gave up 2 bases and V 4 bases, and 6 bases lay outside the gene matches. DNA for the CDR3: TGTGCCAGCAGCCTGGGGGGACAGGGTACCTACGAGCAGTACTTC. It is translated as CASSLGGQGTYEQYF.

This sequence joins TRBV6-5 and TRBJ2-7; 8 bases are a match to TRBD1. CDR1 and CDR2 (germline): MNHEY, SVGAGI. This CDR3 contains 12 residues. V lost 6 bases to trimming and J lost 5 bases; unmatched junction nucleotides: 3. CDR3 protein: CASRETGDEQYF. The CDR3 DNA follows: TGTGCCAGCAGAGAGACAGGGGACGAGCAGTACTTC.

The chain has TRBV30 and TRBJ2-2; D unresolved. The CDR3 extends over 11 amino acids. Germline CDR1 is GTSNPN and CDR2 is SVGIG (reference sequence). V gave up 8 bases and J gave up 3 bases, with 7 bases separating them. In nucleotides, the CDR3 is TGTGCCGGTTACTACACCGGGGAGCTGTTTTTT. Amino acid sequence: CAGYYTGELFF.